This T cell receptor (beta chain) appears in the sequencing data of a study of graft-versus-host responses after intestinal transplantation. Study-level background: Induction with anti-thymocyte globulin, then tacrolimus and steroids for around three years, was given to all recipients.

Points on this clone: The antigen is not known.

The germline V gene encodes CDR1 SQVTM and CDR2 ANQGSEA. This CDR3 has 13 amino acids. The V end was cut by 7 bases, the J end by 0 bases, with 10 bases between. Libraries were prepared by immunoSEQ multiplex PCR; TCRdb keeps only in-frame clonotypes and omits some of them. The data contain about 23,000 clones, roughly 90% of them seen just once; the ten biggest clones take up approximately 2%. Findings and limits, study-wide: GvH clonotypes were identified within recipient marrow, with a subset emerging first in ileum or blood. In patients with graft-donor T cell macrochimerism, allograft graft-versus-host to host-versus-graft clonal ratios were high. An association linked early post-transplant HvG declines with peak circulating GvH clone levels.

Sequenced material: PBMCs, taken approximately 39 days after intestinal transplant. The genes are TRBV29-1 and TRBJ2-4; tentatively, D is TRBD2 (6 bases). This TCR was recovered from a human patient who received an intestinal transplant, so some T cells may come from the graft donor. As DNA, the CDR3 is TGCAGCGGGATAGCGGTAGCCAAAAACATTCAGTACTTC. Translated, it gives CSGIAVAKNIQYF. Filled out from reference TRBV29-1 and TRBJ2-4, the complete variable domain reads SAVISQKPSRDICQRGTSLTIQCQVDSQVTMMFWYRQQPGQSLTLIATANQGSEATYESGFVIDKFPISRPNLTFSTLTVSNMSPEDSSIYLCSGIAVAKNIQYFGAGTRLSVL.